This T cell receptor beta chain was identified during a study of breast tumors, draining lymph nodes, adjacent tissues. Whole-study findings and limits: Data only fit, rather than demonstrated, lymph node origin of most tumor T cells. Tumor and nontumor repertoires were significantly more similar in luminal-like than in basal-like breast cancer.

CDR3 size: 14 residues. V was trimmed by 6 bases and J by 1 base, leaving 11 bases between them. TCRdb called the multiplex PCR reads again in MiXCR, with one record for every CDR3 protein. Of under 250,000 distinct CDR3 sequences listed, 32% were seen once; the top ten hold about 1.4%. This clonotype was counted ten times or more. The target antigen is unknown. Samples came from axillary lymph nodes draining the breast cancer. Sequencing was performed on axillary lymph node tissue. This receptor was identified in a female donor with breast cancer. Some clones in this sample may be carry-over from other donors' samples. The rearrangement joins TRBV12-3 or TRBV12-4 to TRBJ2-3; D is possibly TRBD2 (6 bases). The CDR3 region has the DNA TGTGCCAGCAGAGTAGCGGAGGGCACAGATACGCAGTATTTT. This gives the protein CASRVAEGTDTQYF.